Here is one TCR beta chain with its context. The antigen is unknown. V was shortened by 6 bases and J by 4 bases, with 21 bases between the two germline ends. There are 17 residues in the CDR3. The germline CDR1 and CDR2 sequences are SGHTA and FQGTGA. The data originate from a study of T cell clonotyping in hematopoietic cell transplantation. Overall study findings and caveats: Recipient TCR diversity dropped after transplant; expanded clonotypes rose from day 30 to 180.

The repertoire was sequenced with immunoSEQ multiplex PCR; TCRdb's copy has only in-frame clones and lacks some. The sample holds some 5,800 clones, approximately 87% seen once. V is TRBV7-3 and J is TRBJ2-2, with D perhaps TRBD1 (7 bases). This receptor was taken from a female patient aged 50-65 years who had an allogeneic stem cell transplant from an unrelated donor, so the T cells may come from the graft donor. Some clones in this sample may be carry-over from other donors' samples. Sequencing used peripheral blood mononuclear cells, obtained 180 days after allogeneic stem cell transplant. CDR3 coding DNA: TGTGCCAGCAGGCCTACAGGGGACTTGGGGGGCACCGGGGAGCTGTTTTTT. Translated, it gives CASRPTGDLGGTGELFF.